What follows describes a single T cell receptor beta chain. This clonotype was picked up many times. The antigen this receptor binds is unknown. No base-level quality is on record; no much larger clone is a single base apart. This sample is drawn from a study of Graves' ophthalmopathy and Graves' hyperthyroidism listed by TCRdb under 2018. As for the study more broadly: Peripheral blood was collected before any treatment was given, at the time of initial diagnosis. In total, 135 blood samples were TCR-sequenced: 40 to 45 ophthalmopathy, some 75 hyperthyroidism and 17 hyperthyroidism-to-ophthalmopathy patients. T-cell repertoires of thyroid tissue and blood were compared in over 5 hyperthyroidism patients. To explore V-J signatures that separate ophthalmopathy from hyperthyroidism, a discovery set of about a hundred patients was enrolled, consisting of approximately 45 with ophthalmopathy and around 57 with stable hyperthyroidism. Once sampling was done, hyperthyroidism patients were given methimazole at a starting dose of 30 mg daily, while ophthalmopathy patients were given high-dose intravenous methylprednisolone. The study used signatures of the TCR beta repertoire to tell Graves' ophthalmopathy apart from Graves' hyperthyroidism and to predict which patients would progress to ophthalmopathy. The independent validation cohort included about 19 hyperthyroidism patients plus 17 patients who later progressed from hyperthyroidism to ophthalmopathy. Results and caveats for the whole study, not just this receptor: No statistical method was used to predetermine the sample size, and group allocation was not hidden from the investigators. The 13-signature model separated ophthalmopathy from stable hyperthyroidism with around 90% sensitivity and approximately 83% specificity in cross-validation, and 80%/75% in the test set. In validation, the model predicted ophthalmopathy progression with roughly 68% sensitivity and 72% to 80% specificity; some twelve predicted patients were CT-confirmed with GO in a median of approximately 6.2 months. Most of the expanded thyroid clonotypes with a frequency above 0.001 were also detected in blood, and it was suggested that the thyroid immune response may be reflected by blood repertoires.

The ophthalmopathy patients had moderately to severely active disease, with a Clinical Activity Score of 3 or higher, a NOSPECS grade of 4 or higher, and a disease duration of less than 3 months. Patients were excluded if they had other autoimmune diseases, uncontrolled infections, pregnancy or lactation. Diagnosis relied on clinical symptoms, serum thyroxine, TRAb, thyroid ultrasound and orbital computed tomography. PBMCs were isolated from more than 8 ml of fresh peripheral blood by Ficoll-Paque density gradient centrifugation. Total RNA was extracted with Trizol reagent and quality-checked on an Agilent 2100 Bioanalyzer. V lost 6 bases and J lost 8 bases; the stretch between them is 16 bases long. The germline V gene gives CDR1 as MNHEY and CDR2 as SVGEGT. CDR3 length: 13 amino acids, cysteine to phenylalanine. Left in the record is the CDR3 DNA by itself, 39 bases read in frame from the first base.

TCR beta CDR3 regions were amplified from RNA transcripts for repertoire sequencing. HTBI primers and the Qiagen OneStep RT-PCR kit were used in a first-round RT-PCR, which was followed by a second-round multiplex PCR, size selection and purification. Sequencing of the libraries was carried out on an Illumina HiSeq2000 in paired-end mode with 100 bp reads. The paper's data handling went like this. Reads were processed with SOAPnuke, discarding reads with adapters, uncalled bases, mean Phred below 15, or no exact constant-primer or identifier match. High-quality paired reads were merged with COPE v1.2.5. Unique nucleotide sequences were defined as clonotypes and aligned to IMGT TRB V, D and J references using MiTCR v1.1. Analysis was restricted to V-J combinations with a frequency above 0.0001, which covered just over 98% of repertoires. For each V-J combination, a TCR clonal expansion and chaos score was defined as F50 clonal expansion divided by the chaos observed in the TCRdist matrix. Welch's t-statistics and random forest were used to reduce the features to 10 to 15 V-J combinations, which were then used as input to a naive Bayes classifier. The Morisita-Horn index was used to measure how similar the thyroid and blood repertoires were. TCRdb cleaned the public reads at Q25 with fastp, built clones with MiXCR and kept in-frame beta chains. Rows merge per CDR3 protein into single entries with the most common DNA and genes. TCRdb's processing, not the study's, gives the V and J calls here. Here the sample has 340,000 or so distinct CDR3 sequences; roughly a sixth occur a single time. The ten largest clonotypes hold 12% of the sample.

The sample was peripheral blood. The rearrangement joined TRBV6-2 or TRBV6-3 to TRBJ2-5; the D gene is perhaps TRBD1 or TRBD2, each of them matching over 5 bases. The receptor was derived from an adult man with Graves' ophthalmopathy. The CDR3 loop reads CASSRGPARTQYF. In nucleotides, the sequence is TGTGCCAGCAGCCGGGGCCCCGCTCGTACCCAGTACTTC.